This T cell receptor (beta chain) was captured in a study of T-cell reconstitution after alpha-beta-depleted transplantation in children. This clonotype was seen a handful of times. Using unique molecular identifiers, the investigators prepared the TCRbeta library. TCRdb reanalysed the PCR reads using MiXCR and keeps one entry per CDR3 protein. The repertoire has just over 350,000 distinct CDR3 sequences, about an eighth of them found once; the top ten carry around 4.5%. Trimming left V 4 bases short and J 5 bases short, with 9 bases between. This CDR3 has 14 amino acids. CDR1 LGHDT and CDR2 YNNKEL come from the germline V gene (reference sequence).

The V gene is TRBV3-1, the J gene TRBJ1-6; D unclear. This TCR was recovered from a human donor who donated a stem cell graft to a child with Fanconi anemia. This specimen consisted of PBMCs, obtained from the stem cell graft. DNA of the CDR3: TGTGCCAGCAGCCCGAAGGCGGATAATTCACCCCTCCACTTT. Its protein is CASSPKADNSPLHF. Full variable domain (rest looked up from reference TRBV3-1 and TRBJ1-6): DTAVSQTPKYLVTQMGNDKSIKCEQNLGHDTMYWYKQDSKKFLKIMFSYNNKELIINETVPNRFSPKSPDKAHLNLHINSLELGDSAVYFCASSPKADNSPLHFGNGTRLTVT.